This passage covers 5 T cell receptor beta chains from one sample sequenced in a study of T cell clusters in autoimmune cytopenias. Multiplex touch-down PCR amplified TRB using TRB-A and TRB-B pools in one tube. TCRdb reanalyzed the multiplex PCR reads and collapses them to one entry per CDR3 protein, without DNA. Its clone listing holds more than 9,000 distinct CDR3 sequences. Some 40,000 genome equivalents of blood DNA were amplified for TRB. Another study also made use of these data, one on T cell repertoires in aging, cancer and after chemotherapy.

Sequenced material: peripheral blood. The receptors originated from a human donor in good health.

V usage is TRBV6-2 or TRBV6-3 and J usage is TRBJ2-1; TCRdb lists TRBD2, though no DNA is available to test this call. CDR1 is MNHEY and CDR2 is SVGEGT in the germline V gene. The CDR3 runs to 20 residues. CDR3 region: CASSYVVGLAGGKLSDEQFF.

This chain joins TRBV6-2 or TRBV6-3 and TRBJ2-5; the TCRdb D gene call, TRBD1, has no DNA to confirm it. Germline-derived CDR1 and CDR2 are MNHEY and SVGEGT. The CDR3 loop spans 14 amino acids. Here the CDR3 reads CATTTGSAQETQYF.

This chain's CDR3 is CASTRGAGAGEQYF. V usage is TRBV28 and J usage is TRBJ2-7; TCRdb indicates TRBD1, and absent DNA this call remains unverified. This CDR3 is built from 14 residues. Per the germline V gene, CDR1 is MDHEN and CDR2 is SYDVKM.

Frequency places this clonotype as medium-sized (0.01 to 0.1%). J is TRBJ1-2 and V is TRBV20-1. There are 11 residues in the CDR3. Germline V lookup: CDR1 DFQATT, CDR2 SNEGSKA (reference sequence). The CDR3 sequence is CSARDIGGYTF.

The chain uses TRBV4-3 and TRBJ1-3. This CDR3 is 15 amino acids long. Germline V gene data show CDR1 as LGHNA and CDR2 as YSLEER. The CDR3 region is CASSQDPEAINTIYF.